The rows below give T cell receptor beta chains drawn from one sample of a study of beta chain features in type 1 diabetes. Profiled with immunoSEQ multiplex PCR; TCRdb holds only in-frame clones, not every one. The data contain a few hundred thousand clones, around 12% of them singletons. Sequencing used naive CD4+ T cells from blood. The receptors come from a man aged 18-30 years in good health. Both conserved end residues are part of each CDR3. D genes are given only for firm matches. Rows may omit the clone size; those that give it use once, few, many or a size class.

cdr3_aa | cdr3_nt | j_call | clone_size | d_call | v_call
CASSEFGQLSYEQYF | TGTGCCAGCAGTGAATTTGGACAGCTCTCCTACGAGCAGTACTTC | TRBJ2-7 | . | . | TRBV25-1
CASSPRRAFYTGELFF | TGTGCCAGCAGTCCGAGGCGGGCCTTCTACACCGGGGAGCTGTTTTTT | TRBJ2-2 | few | . | TRBV28
CASSLGFGTGPYKNEKLFF | TGCGCCAGCAGCTTGGGGTTCGGGACAGGGCCTTACAAGAATGAAAAACTGTTTTTT | TRBJ1-4 | few | TRBD1 | TRBV5-1
CASSTGEGYGYTF | TGTGCCTCCTCGACAGGGGAGGGGTATGGCTACACCTTC | TRBJ1-2 | . | TRBD1 | TRBV30
CASRTSGGWADTQYF | TGTGCCAGCCGTACTAGCGGGGGGTGGGCAGATACGCAGTATTTT | TRBJ2-3 | few | TRBD2 | TRBV7-2
CAYGRNRDQPQHF | TGTGCCTACGGACGAAACAGGGATCAGCCCCAGCATTTT | TRBJ1-5 | . | . | TRBV28
CASADRGQNEKLFF | TGTGCCAGCGCCGACAGGGGGCAAAATGAAAAACTGTTTTTT | TRBJ1-4 | . | TRBD1 | TRBV7-2
CASRTSGSDEQYF | TGTGCCAGCCGGACTAGCGGGAGTGACGAGCAGTACTTC | TRBJ2-7 | . | TRBD2 | TRBV25-1
CASSAGQKYGYTF | TGTGCCAGTAGTGCTGGACAGAAGTATGGCTACACCTTC | TRBJ1-2 | . | . | TRBV19
CAISESGGTTDTQYF | TGTGCCATCAGTGAGTCAGGCGGAACCACAGATACGCAGTATTTT | TRBJ2-3 | few | . | TRBV10-3
CATSRSGATNEKLFF | TGTGCCACCAGCAGATCTGGAGCAACTAATGAAAAACTGTTTTTT | TRBJ1-4 | . | . | TRBV15
CASSHNSKSLTRTEAFF | TGTGCCAGCAGCCATAACTCCAAGAGTCTGACTCGCACTGAAGCTTTCTTT | TRBJ1-1 | . | . | TRBV4-2
CASRPGLHKKDTQYF | TGCGCCAGCAGGCCGGGACTACATAAGAAAGATACGCAGTATTTT | TRBJ2-3 | . | TRBD2 | TRBV4-3
CASSRTSGRETQYF | TGTGCCAGCAGTCGGACTAGCGGGAGGGAGACCCAGTACTTC | TRBJ2-5 | . | TRBD2 | TRBV9
CASRGAPETQYF | TGCGCCAGCCGGGGGGCTCCAGAGACCCAGTACTTC | TRBJ2-5 | . | . | TRBV5-1
CSVAYTGTGGRTEAFF | TGCAGCGTAGCATATACCGGGACAGGGGGCCGCACTGAAGCTTTCTTT | TRBJ1-1 | few | TRBD1 | TRBV29-1
CASSLTSSQYNEQFF | TGTGCCAGCAGCTTAACTAGCAGTCAGTACAATGAGCAGTTCTTC | TRBJ2-1 | . | . | TRBV2
CSVEHRLSVNTEAFF | TGCAGCGTTGAACATAGACTCTCGGTGAACACTGAAGCTTTCTTT | TRBJ1-1 | few | . | TRBV29-1
CASSPGLAYQETQYF | TGCGCCAGCAGCCCAGGTTTGGCGTACCAAGAGACCCAGTACTTC | TRBJ2-5 | few | . | TRBV5-1
CAWSVQGAAGYTF | TGTGCCTGGAGTGTTCAGGGGGCGGCCGGCTACACCTTC | TRBJ1-2 | few | TRBD1 | TRBV30
CASSLARGGGTEAFF | TGTGCCAGCAGCTTGGCTCGAGGGGGCGGCACTGAAGCTTTCTTT | TRBJ1-1 | . | TRBD1 | TRBV5-6
CASRLGGGRAANEQFF | TGCGCCAGCCGCTTGGGGGGCGGGAGGGCAGCCAATGAGCAGTTCTTC | TRBJ2-1 | . | TRBD2 | TRBV5-1
CASSFMRGYTF | TGTGCCAGCAGCTTTATGAGGGGCTACACCTTC | TRBJ1-2 | . | . | TRBV5-6
CASSSLAGSEQYF | TGTGCCAGCAGCTCCCTAGCGGGATCCGAGCAGTACTTC | TRBJ2-7 | . | TRBD2 | TRBV5-4
CASSQLAGEADTQYF | TGCGCCAGCAGCCAACTAGCGGGAGAGGCAGATACGCAGTATTTT | TRBJ2-3 | few | TRBD2 | TRBV4-3
CATVQGARETQYF | TGTGCCACCGTACAGGGGGCGCGGGAGACCCAGTACTTC | TRBJ2-5 | few | TRBD1 | TRBV28
CAWNGSGGRGYTF | TGTGCCTGGAACGGCAGCGGGGGCCGTGGCTACACCTTC | TRBJ1-2 | . | . | TRBV30
CASGTGAGNTIYF | TGTGCCAGCGGGACAGGGGCTGGAAACACCATATATTTT | TRBJ1-3 | few | TRBD1 | TRBV6-5
CASSLQETQYF | TGTGCCAGCAGTCTCCAAGAGACCCAGTACTTC | TRBJ2-5 | few | . | TRBV5-4
CASSLAARNYGYTF | TGTGCCAGCAGCTTAGCGGCCAGGAACTATGGCTACACCTTC | TRBJ1-2 | . | . | TRBV7-2
CASSISTNYNEQFF | TGTGCCAGCAGCATCTCGACAAACTACAATGAGCAGTTCTTC | TRBJ2-1 | . | . | TRBV7-2
CASSLTGGSYNEQFF | TGCGCCAGCAGCTTGACAGGGGGGTCCTACAATGAGCAGTTCTTC | TRBJ2-1 | . | TRBD1 | TRBV5-1
CASSPSTGGQETQYF | TGTGCCAGCTCACCTTCGACAGGGGGGCAAGAGACCCAGTACTTC | TRBJ2-5 | few | TRBD1 | TRBV18
CASSLSPTSYSSGANVLTF | TGTGCCAGCAGCCTATCCCCGACAAGTTACAGCTCTGGGGCCAACGTCCTGACTTTC | TRBJ2-6 | . | . | TRBV9
CASSLYHRGSYGYTF | TGTGCCAGCAGTTTATATCACAGGGGTTCCTATGGCTACACCTTC | TRBJ1-2 | . | TRBD1 | TRBV28
CASSLGQYSYEQYF | TGTGCCAGCAGCTTGGGACAGTACTCCTACGAGCAGTACTTC | TRBJ2-7 | few | TRBD1 | TRBV7-2
CASSVGAGSTDTQYF | TGTGCCAGCAGCGTAGGAGCGGGCTCCACAGATACGCAGTATTTT | TRBJ2-3 | few | . | TRBV9
CASPRGDRGTGELFF | TGTGCCAGCCCCCGGGGGGACAGGGGCACCGGGGAGCTGTTTTTT | TRBJ2-2 | few | TRBD1 | TRBV7-9
CSVTRSGGIGGYTF | TGCAGCGTAACCCGTTCGGGGGGAATCGGGGGCTACACCTTC | TRBJ1-2 | . | . | TRBV29-1
CASSRLPSGEETQYF | TGTGCCAGCAGCCGCCTTCCTAGCGGGGAAGAGACCCAGTACTTC | TRBJ2-5 | few | TRBD2 | TRBV5-6
CSVLFTDTQYF | TGCAGTGTCTTATTCACAGATACGCAGTATTTT | TRBJ2-3 | . | . | TRBV20-1
CATSRAQNSYEQYF | TGTGCCACCAGCAGAGCACAGAACTCCTACGAGCAGTACTTC | TRBJ2-7 | few | . | TRBV15
CASQRTSGVNNEQFF | TGTGCCAGCCAGAGGACTAGCGGGGTAAACAATGAGCAGTTCTTC | TRBJ2-1 | . | TRBD2 | TRBV6-1
CASIGQGEAFF | TGTGCCAGCATCGGACAGGGCGAAGCTTTCTTT | TRBJ1-1 | . | TRBD1 | TRBV2
CASSSYLTGDYGYTF | TGTGCCAGCAGCTCCTACCTGACAGGGGACTATGGCTACACCTTC | TRBJ1-2 | few | TRBD1 | TRBV11-2
CASSLEVRTAYEQYF | TGTGCCAGCAGCTTAGAGGTCAGGACAGCCTACGAGCAGTACTTC | TRBJ2-7 | . | . | TRBV7-2